The present TCR beta chain was sequenced within a study of cytomegalovirus exposure and HLA in healthy donors. Background on the study: The approximately 120 validation repertoires were reported in a later analysis to have been generated on the same platform as the 666 first-cohort repertoires.

As for this clone: Its matching antigen is unknown.

Findings and limits, study-wide: The authors confirmed in vitro that a few CMV-associated chains were specific for CMV antigens. Rarity characterized most TCR sequences, yet some public TCRs appeared in many donors. It was reported that the classifier diagnosed cytomegalovirus status with high specificity and sensitivity in both the original and validation cohorts.

Here immunoSEQ multiplex PCR was the method, and the copy in TCRdb shows in-frame clones only, minus some. This table holds some 100,000 clones, 86% found once. The sequencing sample was made of PBMCs. This sequence originates from a man in his late teens or twenties in good health and CMV-seronegative.

The CDR3 coding sequence is TGTGCCAGCAGCAACCTCGAGGCTAAGAATGAAGCTTTCTTT. Translated: CASSNLEAKNEAFF. This chain links TRBV9 with TRBJ1-1, with unresolved D. From germline, CDR1 is SGDLS and CDR2 YYNGEE. V gave up 4 bases and J gave up 7 bases, with 17 bases separating them. The CDR3 has 14 amino acids. Using reference TRBV9 and TRBJ1-1 for the parts outside the CDR3, the full variable domain is DSGVTQTPKHLITATGQRVTLRCSPRSGDLSVYWYQQSLDQGLQFLIQYYNGEERAKGNILERFSAQQFPDLHSELNLSSLELGDSALYFCASSNLEAKNEAFFGQGTRLTVV.